This TCR beta chain was sequenced during a study of blood T cell repertoires in COVID-19. This clone turned up a few times. Study processing details: Reference gene primer amplification gave nucleated cell count estimates. The table came from immunoSEQ multiplex PCR; TCRdb's copy has only in-frame clones and leaves some out. That table gives V, J and clone size, and the DNA gave D and trimming. The table lists about 160,000 clones, 84% of them singletons. The V and J ends lost 3 bases and 0 bases, in that order; junction bases with no gene match: 2. Germline lookup yields CDR1 SGHRS and CDR2 YFSETQ. CDR3 length: 14 residues.

Specimen: peripheral blood. The source of this sequence is an elderly woman with acute or convalescent COVID-19. The V gene is TRBV5-1, the J gene TRBJ2-5, with 7 positions matching TRBD2. CDR3 in DNA: TGCGCCAGCAGCTGGGGAGGGTACCAAGAGACCCAGTACTTC. It codes for CASSWGGYQETQYF.